This record concerns one TCR beta chain sequence. These data are taken from a study of Graves' ophthalmopathy and Graves' hyperthyroidism. Disease in donors with ophthalmopathy had moderate-to-severe activity, CAS ≥3, NOSPECS ≥4 and under 3 months' duration. Other autoimmune diseases, uncontrolled infections, pregnancy and lactation each led to patient exclusion. Reliance was placed on clinical symptoms, serum thyroxine, TRAb, thyroid ultrasound and orbital computed tomography for diagnosis. A volume of about 9.7 ml of fresh peripheral blood supplied the PBMCs. Amplified material comprised TCR beta CDR3 regions derived from RNA transcripts. In the first round, RT-PCR was carried out with HTBI primers, and a multiplex PCR formed the second round. Via MiXCR, TCRdb re-called the multiplex PCR reads, giving one row per CDR3 protein. The sample has approximately 640,000 distinct CDR3 sequences, about 40% seen once.

Sequencing input: peripheral blood. The clonotype originates from an adult man with Graves' ophthalmopathy.

DNA of the CDR3: TGTGCTAGTGGTTCGCCCGGACAGGGCGATCAGCCCCAGCATTTT. This codes for CASGSPGQGDQPQHF. The rearrangement joins TRBV12-3 or TRBV12-4 to TRBJ1-5; 8 positions agree with TRBD1. The CDR3 loop spans 15 amino acids.